This is a list of T cell receptor beta chains from one sample in a study of blood T cells in healthy people across ages. Via MiXCR, TCRdb re-called the 5' RACE reads, giving one row per CDR3 protein. The sample lists about a million distinct CDR3 sequences, less than 45% occurring once. The material sequenced was blood. The receptors come from a man between 18 and 29 years old in good health. Both conserved end residues are trimmed from each CDR3. Size is omitted from some rows. Given values are once, few, many or a class for expanded clones.

v_gene: TRBV29-1
j_gene: TRBJ1-1
abundance: .
CDR3aa: SVPGQGNMNTEAF

v_gene: TRBV11-2
j_gene: TRBJ2-3
abundance: few
CDR3aa: ASSRERGRGKSDTQY

v_gene: TRBV5-1
j_gene: TRBJ1-2
abundance: few
CDR3aa: ASSLEGPPGGGYT

v_gene: TRBV21-1
j_gene: TRBJ2-7
abundance: few
CDR3aa: ASHPAGLYYEQY

v_gene: TRBV7-3
j_gene: TRBJ1-1
abundance: .
CDR3aa: ASSLTGTATNTEAF

v_gene: TRBV6-2/TRBV6-3
j_gene: TRBJ1-1
abundance: few
CDR3aa: ASSYRDMNTEAF

v_gene: TRBV4-2
j_gene: TRBJ2-7
abundance: few
CDR3aa: ASSLRRYEQY

v_gene: TRBV5-1
j_gene: TRBJ2-1
abundance: few
CDR3aa: ASSLAVPYNEQF

v_gene: TRBV6-6
j_gene: TRBJ1-2
abundance: .
CDR3aa: ASRLLPNHGYT

v_gene: TRBV7-9
j_gene: TRBJ2-2
abundance: .
CDR3aa: ASSPSGQSGELF

v_gene: TRBV7-3
j_gene: TRBJ2-1
abundance: .
CDR3aa: ARSLALAGDPTYNEQF

v_gene: TRBV7-2
j_gene: TRBJ2-7
abundance: .
CDR3aa: ASSLEPSGGSYEQY

v_gene: TRBV12-3/TRBV12-4
j_gene: TRBJ1-6
abundance: .
CDR3aa: ASSKDGYNSPLH

v_gene: TRBV7-9
j_gene: .
abundance: .
CDR3aa: ASSRDRISQETQF

v_gene: TRBV5-1
j_gene: TRBJ1-3
abundance: .
CDR3aa: ASRLSIAGNTIY

v_gene: TRBV30
j_gene: TRBJ1-4
abundance: .
CDR3aa: AWKGIECATNEKLF

v_gene: TRBV28
j_gene: TRBJ2-7
abundance: .
CDR3aa: ASIASGTGSNEQY

v_gene: TRBV9
j_gene: TRBJ2-1
abundance: .
CDR3aa: ASSTQRGPLGGNEQF

v_gene: TRBV20-1
j_gene: TRBJ1-5
abundance: once
CDR3aa: SASVGTGTYQPQH

v_gene: TRBV5-1
j_gene: TRBJ2-5
abundance: .
CDR3aa: ASSLEGSGETQY

v_gene: TRBV10-2
j_gene: TRBJ1-1
abundance: .
CDR3aa: ASSEFWSSEAF

v_gene: TRBV6-2/TRBV6-3
j_gene: TRBJ2-1
abundance: .
CDR3aa: ASKLAGGDYNEQF

v_gene: TRBV2
j_gene: TRBJ2-1
abundance: .
CDR3aa: ASISGGMYNEQF

v_gene: TRBV20-1
j_gene: TRBJ1-2
abundance: .
CDR3aa: SATLGEGSGGYT

v_gene: TRBV12-3/TRBV12-4
j_gene: TRBJ2-2
abundance: many
CDR3aa: ASRRGQGAGGELF

v_gene: TRBV29-1
j_gene: TRBJ1-1
abundance: .
CDR3aa: SVVTMTGKASEAF

v_gene: TRBV4-3
j_gene: TRBJ2-2
abundance: .
CDR3aa: ASSQVRPNTGELF

v_gene: TRBV28
j_gene: TRBJ1-4
abundance: .
CDR3aa: ASSLLRGAGNEKLF

v_gene: TRBV12-3/TRBV12-4
j_gene: TRBJ1-2
abundance: .
CDR3aa: ASTLGATGGYT

v_gene: TRBV5-1
j_gene: TRBJ2-3
abundance: .
CDR3aa: TSSSGRSNLGTDTQY

v_gene: TRBV6-2/TRBV6-3
j_gene: TRBJ2-3
abundance: few
CDR3aa: ASSRSKFGGTDTQY

v_gene: TRBV6-2/TRBV6-3
j_gene: TRBJ1-1
abundance: once
CDR3aa: ATATAGDTEAF

v_gene: TRBV9
j_gene: TRBJ1-2
abundance: .
CDR3aa: ASSVGGLPYGYT

v_gene: TRBV20-1
j_gene: TRBJ1-5
abundance: .
CDR3aa: SAGTGGEQPQH

v_gene: TRBV20-1
j_gene: TRBJ2-7
abundance: .
CDR3aa: SAKGQHSYEQY

v_gene: TRBV12-5
j_gene: TRBJ2-1
abundance: .
CDR3aa: ASGLEPSAYNEQF

v_gene: TRBV20-1
j_gene: TRBJ2-7
abundance: .
CDR3aa: SARESSISSSYEQY

v_gene: TRBV18
j_gene: TRBJ2-1
abundance: .
CDR3aa: ASSPPRGALRSNEQF

v_gene: TRBV29-1
j_gene: TRBJ2-1
abundance: few
CDR3aa: SVGRRSSYNEQF

v_gene: TRBV6-1
j_gene: TRBJ1-5
abundance: .
CDR3aa: DSELDRVSNQPQH

v_gene: TRBV24-1
j_gene: TRBJ1-5
abundance: .
CDR3aa: ATSGGPRQPQH

v_gene: TRBV15
j_gene: TRBJ2-1
abundance: .
CDR3aa: ATSRDVGGGDEQF

v_gene: TRBV7-8
j_gene: TRBJ1-5
abundance: .
CDR3aa: ASSFQQGNQPQH

v_gene: TRBV19
j_gene: TRBJ2-5
abundance: .
CDR3aa: ASRLTGSETQY

v_gene: TRBV4-3
j_gene: TRBJ1-2
abundance: few
CDR3aa: ASSQVPGGYGYT

v_gene: TRBV2
j_gene: TRBJ2-2
abundance: .
CDR3aa: ASSPHWGELF

v_gene: TRBV27
j_gene: TRBJ2-3
abundance: few
CDR3aa: ASSLGSARTDTQY

v_gene: TRBV6-2/TRBV6-3
j_gene: TRBJ1-1
abundance: .
CDR3aa: ASTRRAGGTEAF

v_gene: TRBV4-3
j_gene: TRBJ2-1
abundance: .
CDR3aa: ASSAREAANEQF

v_gene: TRBV25-1
j_gene: TRBJ1-5
abundance: few
CDR3aa: ASSDLTGNQPQH

v_gene: TRBV6-4
j_gene: TRBJ2-7
abundance: few
CDR3aa: ASPSPDRVKPYEQY

v_gene: TRBV11-1
j_gene: TRBJ2-5
abundance: .
CDR3aa: ASSTTGTRQETQY

v_gene: TRBV11-2
j_gene: .
abundance: few
CDR3aa: ASSPYRGFYEQY

v_gene: TRBV29-1
j_gene: TRBJ2-7
abundance: .
CDR3aa: SAILTGPGSLSQY

v_gene: TRBV6-5
j_gene: TRBJ1-5
abundance: .
CDR3aa: ASGGSPNQPQH

v_gene: TRBV7-6
j_gene: TRBJ2-1
abundance: .
CDR3aa: ASSRLSGGYNEQF

v_gene: TRBV12-3/TRBV12-4
j_gene: TRBJ1-3
abundance: .
CDR3aa: ASRKGDTGTPKPGNTIY

v_gene: TRBV20-1
j_gene: TRBJ2-7
abundance: few
CDR3aa: SAGPTYEQY

v_gene: TRBV10-3
j_gene: TRBJ1-2
abundance: .
CDR3aa: AIREYRDNYGYT